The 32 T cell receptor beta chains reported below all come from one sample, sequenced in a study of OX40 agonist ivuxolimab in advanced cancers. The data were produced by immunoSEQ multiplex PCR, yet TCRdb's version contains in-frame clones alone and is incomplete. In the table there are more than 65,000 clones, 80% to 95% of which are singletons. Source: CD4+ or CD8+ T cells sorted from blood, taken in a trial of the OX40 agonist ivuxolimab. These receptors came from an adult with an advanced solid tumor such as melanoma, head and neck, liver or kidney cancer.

The CDR3 bases are TGTGCCAGCAGAGCGAGGGTAGGAGCCAACGTCCTGACTTTC. This sequence encodes CASRARVGANVLTF. The chain uses TRBV6-1 and TRBJ2-6; a weak D match, TRBD2 (5 bases). Trimming removed 6 bases from V and 7 bases from J, with 13 bases in between. The germline CDR1 and CDR2 sequences are MNHNS and SASEGT. There are 14 residues in the CDR3.

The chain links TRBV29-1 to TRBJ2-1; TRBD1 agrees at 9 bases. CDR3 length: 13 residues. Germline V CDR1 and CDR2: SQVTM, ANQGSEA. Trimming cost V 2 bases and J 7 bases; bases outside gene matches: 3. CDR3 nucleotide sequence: TGCAGCGTTGAAAGGGACAGGGTGAATGAGCAGTTCTTC. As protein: CSVERDRVNEQFF.

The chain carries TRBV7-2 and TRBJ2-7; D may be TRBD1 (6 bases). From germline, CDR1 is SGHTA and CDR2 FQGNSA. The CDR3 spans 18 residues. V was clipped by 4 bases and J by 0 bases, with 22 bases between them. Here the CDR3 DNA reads TGTGCCAGCAGCTCCGTGCAGGGGTTCAGGGGTCCCTCCTACGAGCAGTACTTC. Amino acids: CASSSVQGFRGPSYEQYF.

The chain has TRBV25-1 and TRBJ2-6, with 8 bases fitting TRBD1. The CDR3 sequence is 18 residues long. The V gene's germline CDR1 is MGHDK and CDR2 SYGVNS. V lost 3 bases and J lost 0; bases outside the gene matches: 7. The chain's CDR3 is CASSDADRAYSGANVLTF. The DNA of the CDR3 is TGTGCCAGCAGTGATGCGGACAGGGCTTACTCTGGGGCCAACGTCCTGACTTTC.

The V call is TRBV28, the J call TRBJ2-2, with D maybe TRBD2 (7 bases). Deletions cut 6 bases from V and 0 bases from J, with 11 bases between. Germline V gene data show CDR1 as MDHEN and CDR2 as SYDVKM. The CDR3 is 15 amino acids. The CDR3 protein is CASRRGPANTGELFF. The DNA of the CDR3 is TGTGCCAGCAGGCGGGGGCCAGCGAACACCGGGGAGCTGTTTTTT.

DNA of the CDR3: TGTGCCAGCAGTTTACGGAGCCCAGGTGGGCAGTACTTC. This gives the protein CASSLRSPGGQYF. The rearrangement uses TRBV28 and TRBJ2-7; D unclear. Deletions cut 2 bases from V and 9 bases from J, with 14 bases between. The germline gives CDR1 MDHEN, CDR2 SYDVKM. The CDR3 contains 13 residues.

The CDR3 bases are TGTGCCAGTACCAGAGGGTCTGGGACAGGGAACCACGAGCAGTACTTC. Translation: CASTRGSGTGNHEQYF. This chain joins TRBV19 and TRBJ2-7; 9 nucleotides agree with TRBD1. Germline V gene sequence: CDR1 LNHDA, CDR2 SQIVND (reference sequence). The CDR3 is 16 residues long. V was pared by 7 bases and J by 5 bases, with 15 bases of the junction left unmatched.

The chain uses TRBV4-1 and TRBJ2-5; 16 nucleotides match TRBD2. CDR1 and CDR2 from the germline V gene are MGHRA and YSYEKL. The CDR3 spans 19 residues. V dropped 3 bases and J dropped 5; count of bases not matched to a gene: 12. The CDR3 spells CASSHAGTSGRAGSETQYF. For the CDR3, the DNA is TGCGCCAGCAGCCATGCCGGGACTAGCGGGAGGGCAGGGTCGGAGACCCAGTACTTC.

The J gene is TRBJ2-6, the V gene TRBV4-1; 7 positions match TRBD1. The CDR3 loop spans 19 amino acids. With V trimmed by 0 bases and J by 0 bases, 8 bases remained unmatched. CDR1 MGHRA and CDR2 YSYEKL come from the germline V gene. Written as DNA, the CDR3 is TGCGCCAGCAGCCAAGAAGGGGACAGTATTCTCTCTGGGGCCAACGTCCTGACTTTC. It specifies CASSQEGDSILSGANVLTF.

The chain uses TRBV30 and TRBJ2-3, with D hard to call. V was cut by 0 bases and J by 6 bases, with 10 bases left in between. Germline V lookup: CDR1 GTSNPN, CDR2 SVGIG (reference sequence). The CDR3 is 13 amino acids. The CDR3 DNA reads TGTGCCTGGAGTGTTCGCCGATCGGATACGCAGTATTTT. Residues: CAWSVRRSDTQYF. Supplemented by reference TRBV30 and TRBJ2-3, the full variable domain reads SQTIHQWPATLVQPVGSPLSLECTVEGTSNPNLYWYRQAAGRGLQLLFYSVGIGQISSEVPQNLSASRPQDRQFILSSKKLLLSDSGFYLCAWSVRRSDTQYFGPGTRLTVL.

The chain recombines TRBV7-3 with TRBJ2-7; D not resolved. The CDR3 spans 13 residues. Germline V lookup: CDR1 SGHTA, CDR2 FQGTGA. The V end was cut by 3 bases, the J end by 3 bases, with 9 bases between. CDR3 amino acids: CASSLNGLYEQYF. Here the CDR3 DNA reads TGTGCCAGCAGCTTGAACGGCCTCTACGAGCAGTACTTC.

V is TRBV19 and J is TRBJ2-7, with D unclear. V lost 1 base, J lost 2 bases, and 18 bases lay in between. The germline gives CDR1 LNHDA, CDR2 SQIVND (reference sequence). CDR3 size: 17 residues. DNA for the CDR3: TGTGCCAGTAGTATAGTAGAACAGCCGTTCCCCCCCTACGAGCAGTACTTC. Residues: CASSIVEQPFPPYEQYF.

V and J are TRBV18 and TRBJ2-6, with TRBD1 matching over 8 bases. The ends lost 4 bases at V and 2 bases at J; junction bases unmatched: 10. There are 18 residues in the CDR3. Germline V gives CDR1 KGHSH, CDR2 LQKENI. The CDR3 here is CASSLGQGALPGANVLTF. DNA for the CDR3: TGTGCCAGCTCACTTGGACAGGGTGCCCTCCCTGGGGCCAACGTCCTGACTTTC.

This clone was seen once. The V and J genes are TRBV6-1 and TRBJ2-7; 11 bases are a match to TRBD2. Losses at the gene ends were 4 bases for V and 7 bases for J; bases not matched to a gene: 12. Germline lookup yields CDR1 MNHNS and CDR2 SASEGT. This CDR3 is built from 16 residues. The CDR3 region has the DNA TGTGCCAGCAGTGCTACTAGCGGGAGCTCCTCATGGGAGCAGTACTTC. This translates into CASSATSGSSSWEQYF.

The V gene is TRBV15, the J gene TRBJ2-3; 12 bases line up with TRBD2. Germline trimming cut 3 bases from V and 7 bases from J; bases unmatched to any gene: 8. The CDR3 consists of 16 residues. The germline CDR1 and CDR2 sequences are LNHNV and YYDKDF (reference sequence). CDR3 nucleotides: TGTGCCACCAGCAGCCCGACTAGCGGGAGAGTGAATACGCAGTATTTT. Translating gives CATSSPTSGRVNTQYF.

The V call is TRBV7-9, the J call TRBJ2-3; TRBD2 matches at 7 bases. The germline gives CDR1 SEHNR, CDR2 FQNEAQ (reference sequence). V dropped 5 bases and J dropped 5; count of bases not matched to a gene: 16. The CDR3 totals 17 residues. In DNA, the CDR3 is TGTGCCAGCAGCCCCGGCTCCACTAGCGCTCGGGGAGATACGCAGTATTTT. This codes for CASSPGSTSARGDTQYF.

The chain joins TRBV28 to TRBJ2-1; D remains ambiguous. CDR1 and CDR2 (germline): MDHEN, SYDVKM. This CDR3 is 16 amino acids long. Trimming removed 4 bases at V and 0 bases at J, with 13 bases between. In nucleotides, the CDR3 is TGTGCCAGCAGTTCCCCGACTCGTAGCTCCTACAATGAGCAGTTCTTC. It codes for CASSSPTRSSYNEQFF.

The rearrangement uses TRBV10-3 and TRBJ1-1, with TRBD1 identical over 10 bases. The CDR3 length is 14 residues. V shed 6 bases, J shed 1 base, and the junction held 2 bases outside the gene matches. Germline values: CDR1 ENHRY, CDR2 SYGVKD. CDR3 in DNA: TGTGCCATCAGAAGGACAGGGGGGAACACTGAAGCTTTCTTT. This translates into CAIRRTGGNTEAFF.

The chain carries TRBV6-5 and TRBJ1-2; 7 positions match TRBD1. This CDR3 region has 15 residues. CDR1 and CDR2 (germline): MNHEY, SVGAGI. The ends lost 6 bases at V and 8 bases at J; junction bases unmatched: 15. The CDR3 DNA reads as TGTGCCAGCAGCATCGGACAGGCCAGGTCGTTGGGCTACACCTTC. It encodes CASSIGQARSLGYTF.

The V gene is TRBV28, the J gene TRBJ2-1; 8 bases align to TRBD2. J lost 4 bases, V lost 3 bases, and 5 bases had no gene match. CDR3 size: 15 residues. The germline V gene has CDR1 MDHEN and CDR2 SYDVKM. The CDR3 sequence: CASSLSGSGYNEQFF. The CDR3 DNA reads TGTGCCAGCAGTTTGAGCGGGAGTGGGTACAATGAGCAGTTCTTC.

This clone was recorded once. This CDR3 is CASSGGLASSYEQYF. The CDR3 nucleotides are TGTGCCAGCAGTGGCGGACTAGCGAGCTCCTACGAGCAGTACTTC. The rearrangement uses TRBV6-6 and TRBJ2-7, with TRBD2 matching over 9 bases. Germline V CDR1 and CDR2: MNHNY, SVGAGI (reference sequence). The CDR3 runs to 15 residues. The ends lost 5 bases at V and 0 bases at J; junction bases unmatched: 5.

CDR3 sequence: CAWSGGGNEQFF. The CDR3 bases are TGTGCCTGGAGTGGCGGGGGTAATGAGCAGTTCTTC. The chain uses TRBV30 and TRBJ2-1, with 7 bases matching TRBD2. The V segment lost 1 base and the J segment 7 bases; nucleotides outside the gene matches: 1. The CDR3 length is 12 residues. Germline V gives CDR1 GTSNPN, CDR2 SVGIG (reference sequence).

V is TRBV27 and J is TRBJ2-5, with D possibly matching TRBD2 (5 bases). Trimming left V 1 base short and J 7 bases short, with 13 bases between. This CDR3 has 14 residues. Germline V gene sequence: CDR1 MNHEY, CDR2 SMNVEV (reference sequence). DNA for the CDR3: TGTGCCAGCAGTTTATTAGGACTTGAGCGGACCCAGTACTTC. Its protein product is CASSLLGLERTQYF.

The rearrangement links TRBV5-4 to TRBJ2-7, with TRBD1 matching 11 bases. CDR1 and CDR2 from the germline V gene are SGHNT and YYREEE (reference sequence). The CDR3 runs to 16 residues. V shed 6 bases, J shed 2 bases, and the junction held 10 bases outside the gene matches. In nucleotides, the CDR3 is TGTGCCAGCAACAATCGTCCGGGACAGGGGGCCTACGAGCAGTACTTC. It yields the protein CASNNRPGQGAYEQYF.

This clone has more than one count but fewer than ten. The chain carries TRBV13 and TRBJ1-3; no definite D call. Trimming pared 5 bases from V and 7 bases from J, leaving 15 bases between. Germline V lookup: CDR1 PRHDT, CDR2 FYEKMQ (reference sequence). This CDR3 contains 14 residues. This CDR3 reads CASSHRSKENTIYF. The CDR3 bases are TGTGCCAGCAGCCACCGTAGCAAGGAGAACACCATATATTTT.

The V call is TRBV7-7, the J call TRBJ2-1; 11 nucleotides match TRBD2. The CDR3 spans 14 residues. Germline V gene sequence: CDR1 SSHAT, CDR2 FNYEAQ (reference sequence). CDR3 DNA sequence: TGTGCTAGCGGCGTAGCGGGAGGGAACGGTGAGCAGTTCTTC. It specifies CASGVAGGNGEQFF.

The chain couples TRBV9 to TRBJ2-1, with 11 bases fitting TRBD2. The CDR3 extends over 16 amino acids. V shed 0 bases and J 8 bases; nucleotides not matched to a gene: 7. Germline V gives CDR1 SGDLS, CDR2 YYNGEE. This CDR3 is CASSVARGSGRDEQFF. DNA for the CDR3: TGTGCCAGCAGCGTAGCTCGTGGTAGCGGGAGGGATGAGCAGTTCTTC. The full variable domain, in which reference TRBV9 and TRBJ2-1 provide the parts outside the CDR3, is DSGVTQTPKHLITATGQRVTLRCSPRSGDLSVYWYQQSLDQGLQFLIQYYNGEERAKGNILERFSAQQFPDLHSELNLSSLELGDSALYFCASSVARGSGRDEQFFGPGTRLTVL.

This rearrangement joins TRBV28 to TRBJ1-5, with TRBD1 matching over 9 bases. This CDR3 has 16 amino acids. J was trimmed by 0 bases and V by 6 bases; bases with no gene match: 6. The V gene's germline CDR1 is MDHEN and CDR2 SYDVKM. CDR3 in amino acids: CASRPGTGTSNQPQHF. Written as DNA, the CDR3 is TGTGCCAGCAGACCGGGGACAGGGACTAGCAATCAGCCCCAGCATTTT.

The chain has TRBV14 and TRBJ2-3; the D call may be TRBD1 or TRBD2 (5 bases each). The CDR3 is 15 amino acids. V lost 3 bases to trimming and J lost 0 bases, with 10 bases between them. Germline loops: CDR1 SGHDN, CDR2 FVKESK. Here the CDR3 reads CASSHYRTSTDTQYF. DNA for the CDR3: TGTGCCAGCAGCCATTACAGGACTAGCACAGATACGCAGTATTTT.

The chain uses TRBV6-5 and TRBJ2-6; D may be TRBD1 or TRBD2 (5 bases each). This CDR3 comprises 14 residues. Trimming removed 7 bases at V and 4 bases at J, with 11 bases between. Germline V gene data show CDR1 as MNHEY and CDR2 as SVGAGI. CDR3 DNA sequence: TGTGCCAGCAATCCGGGGACCGGGGCCAACGTCCTGACTTTC. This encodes CASNPGTGANVLTF.

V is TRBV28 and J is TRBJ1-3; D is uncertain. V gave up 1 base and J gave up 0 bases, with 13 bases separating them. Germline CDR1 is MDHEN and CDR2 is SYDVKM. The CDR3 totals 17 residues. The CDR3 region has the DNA TGTGCCAGCAGTTTATTTCGCAGCTCGAGCTCTGGAAACACCATATATTTT. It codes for CASSLFRSSSSGNTIYF.

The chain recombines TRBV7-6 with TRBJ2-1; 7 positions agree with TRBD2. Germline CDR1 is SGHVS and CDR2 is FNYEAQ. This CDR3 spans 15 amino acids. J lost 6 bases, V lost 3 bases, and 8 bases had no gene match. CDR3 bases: TGTGCCAGCAGCTTTCCTGGCGGGAGTGGCAATGAGCAGTTCTTC. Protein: CASSFPGGSGNEQFF.